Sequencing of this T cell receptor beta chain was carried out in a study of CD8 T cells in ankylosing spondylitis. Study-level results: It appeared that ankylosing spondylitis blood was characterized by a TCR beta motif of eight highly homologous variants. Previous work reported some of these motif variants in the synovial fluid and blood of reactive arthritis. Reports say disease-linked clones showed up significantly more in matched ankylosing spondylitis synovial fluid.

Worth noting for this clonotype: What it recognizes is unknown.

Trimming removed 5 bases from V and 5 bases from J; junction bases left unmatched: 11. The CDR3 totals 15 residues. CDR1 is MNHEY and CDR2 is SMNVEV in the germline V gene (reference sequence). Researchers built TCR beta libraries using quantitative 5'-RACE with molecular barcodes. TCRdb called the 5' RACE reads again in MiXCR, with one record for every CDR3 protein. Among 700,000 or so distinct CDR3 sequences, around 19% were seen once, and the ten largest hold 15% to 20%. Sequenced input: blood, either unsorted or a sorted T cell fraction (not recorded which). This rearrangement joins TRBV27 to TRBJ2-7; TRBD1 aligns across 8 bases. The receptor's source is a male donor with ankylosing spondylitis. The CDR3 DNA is TGTGCCAGCAGTCCGAAGGACAGGGTCCGCGACGAGCAGTACTTC. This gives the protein CASSPKDRVRDEQYF.